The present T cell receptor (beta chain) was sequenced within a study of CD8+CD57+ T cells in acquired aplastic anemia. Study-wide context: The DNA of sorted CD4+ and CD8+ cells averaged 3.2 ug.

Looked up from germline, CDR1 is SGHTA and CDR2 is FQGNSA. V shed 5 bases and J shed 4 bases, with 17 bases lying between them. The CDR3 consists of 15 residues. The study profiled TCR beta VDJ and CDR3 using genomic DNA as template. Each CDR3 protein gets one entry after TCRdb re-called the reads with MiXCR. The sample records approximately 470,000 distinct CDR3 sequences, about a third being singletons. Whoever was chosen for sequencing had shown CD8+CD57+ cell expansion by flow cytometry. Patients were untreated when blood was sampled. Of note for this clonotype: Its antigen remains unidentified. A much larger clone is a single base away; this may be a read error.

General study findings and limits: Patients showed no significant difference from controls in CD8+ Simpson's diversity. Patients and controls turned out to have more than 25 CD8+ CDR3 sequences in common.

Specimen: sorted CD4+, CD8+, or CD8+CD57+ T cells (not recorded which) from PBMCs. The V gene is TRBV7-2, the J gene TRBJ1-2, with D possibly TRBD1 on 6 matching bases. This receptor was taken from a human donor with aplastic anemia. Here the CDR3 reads CASSTDSRSSYGYTF. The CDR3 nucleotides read TGTGCCAGCAGCACGGACAGCCGGTCATCCTATGGCTACACCTTC.